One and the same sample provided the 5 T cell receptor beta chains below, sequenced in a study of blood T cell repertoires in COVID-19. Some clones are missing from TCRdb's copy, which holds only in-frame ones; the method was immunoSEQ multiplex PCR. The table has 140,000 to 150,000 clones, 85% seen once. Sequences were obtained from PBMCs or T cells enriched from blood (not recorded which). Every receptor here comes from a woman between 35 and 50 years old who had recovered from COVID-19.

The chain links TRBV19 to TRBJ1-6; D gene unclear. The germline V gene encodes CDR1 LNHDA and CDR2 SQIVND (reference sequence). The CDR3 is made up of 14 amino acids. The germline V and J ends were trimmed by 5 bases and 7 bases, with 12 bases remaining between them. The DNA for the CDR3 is TGTGCCAGTAGTCCTCAGACGGGAAATTCACCCCTCCACTTT. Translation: CASSPQTGNSPLHF.

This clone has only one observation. CDR3 sequence (DNA): TGCAGCGTCGCACAGGGGGCTGGCAATCAGCCCCAGCATTTT. Translated, it gives CSVAQGAGNQPQHF. The chain is built from TRBV29-1 and TRBJ1-5; 9 bases are a match to TRBD1. With V trimmed by 6 bases and J by 2 bases, 5 bases remained unmatched. Germline CDR1 and CDR2: SQVTM and ANQGSEA. The CDR3 is made up of 14 amino acids.

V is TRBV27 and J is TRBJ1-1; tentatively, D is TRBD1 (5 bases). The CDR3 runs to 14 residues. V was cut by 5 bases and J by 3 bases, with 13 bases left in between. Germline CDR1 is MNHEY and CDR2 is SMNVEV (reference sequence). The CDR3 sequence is CASSPRVGDTEAFF. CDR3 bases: TGTGCCAGCAGTCCCAGGGTAGGTGACACTGAAGCTTTCTTT.

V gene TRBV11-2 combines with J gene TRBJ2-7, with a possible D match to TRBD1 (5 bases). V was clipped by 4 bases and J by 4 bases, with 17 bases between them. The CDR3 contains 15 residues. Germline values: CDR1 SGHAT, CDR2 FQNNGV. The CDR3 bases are TGTGCCAGCAGCTCCGACCCGAAGGGGCTATACGAGCAGTACTTC. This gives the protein CASSSDPKGLYEQYF.

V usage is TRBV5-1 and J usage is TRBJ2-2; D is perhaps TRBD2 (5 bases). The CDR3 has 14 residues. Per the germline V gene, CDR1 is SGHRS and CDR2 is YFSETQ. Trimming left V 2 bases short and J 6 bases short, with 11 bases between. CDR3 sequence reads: CASSLDTRSGELFF. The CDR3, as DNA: TGCGCCAGCAGCTTAGACACTAGATCCGGGGAGCTGTTTTTT.